This is a list of T cell receptor beta chains from one sample in a study of cytomegalovirus exposure and HLA in healthy donors. Produced via immunoSEQ multiplex PCR; TCRdb's table is partial and in-frame only. The sample carries under 250,000 clones, roughly 72% recorded once. The sequenced sample was PBMCs. The receptors shown here come from a man younger than 45 in good health and CMV-seronegative. The CDR3 runs from the conserved cysteine through the conserved F or W. D genes are given only for firm matches. For some rows the clone size is stated as once, few or many, or as a class when expanded; others skip it.

D gene,V gene,J gene,clone size,CDR3 protein,CDR3 DNA
-,TRBV7-9,TRBJ1-1,-,CASSLPVNTEAFF,TGTGCCAGCAGCTTACCTGTGAACACTGAAGCTTTCTTT
TRBD1,TRBV5-6,TRBJ2-7,-,CASSEDRGRTPIYEQYF,TGTGCCAGCAGCGAGGACAGGGGGCGGACTCCAATCTACGAGCAGTACTTC
TRBD2,TRBV6-4,TRBJ2-1,few,CASSVGAGGLNEQFF,TGTGCCAGCAGCGTGGGAGCGGGAGGTCTCAATGAGCAGTTCTTC
-,TRBV7-7,TRBJ2-1,-,CATSGEGEQFF,TGTGCCACCTCAGGGGAAGGTGAGCAGTTCTTC
-,TRBV5-4,TRBJ1-4,-,CASSLQSATNEKLFF,TGTGCCAGCAGCTTACAGAGTGCAACTAATGAAAAACTGTTTTTT
-,TRBV7-9,TRBJ2-2,-,CASTLSRFFDTGELFF,TGTGCCAGCACCCTAAGTCGGTTTTTTGACACCGGGGAGCTGTTTTTT
TRBD2,TRBV6-5,TRBJ2-5,-,CASLAGAGETQYF,TGTGCCAGTCTAGCGGGAGCGGGGGAGACCCAGTACTTC
-,TRBV5-1,TRBJ2-5,-,CASSFQKETQYF,TGCGCCAGCAGCTTCCAGAAAGAGACCCAGTACTTC
-,TRBV7-3,TRBJ2-3,-,CASSPGQSTDTQYF,TGTGCCAGCAGTCCCGGACAAAGCACAGATACGCAGTATTTT
-,TRBV11-2,TRBJ2-7,-,CASSPLHEQYF,TGTGCCAGCAGCCCCCTCCACGAGCAGTACTTC
TRBD2,TRBV7-9,TRBJ2-3,few,CASRSGLAGGLDTQYF,TGTGCCAGCAGATCTGGACTAGCGGGAGGGTTAGATACGCAGTATTTT
-,TRBV5-4,TRBJ2-7,-,CASSLGARGVYEQYF,TGTGCCAGCAGCTTGGGGGCCAGGGGGGTCTACGAGCAGTACTTC
-,TRBV11-2,TRBJ1-1,-,CASSFGQNTEAFF,TGTGCCAGCAGCTTCGGACAGAACACTGAAGCTTTCTTT
-,TRBV4-1,TRBJ2-3,-,CASSQEPGVRDTQYF,TGCGCCAGCAGCCAAGAACCGGGAGTAAGGGATACGCAGTATTTT
-,TRBV7-2,TRBJ1-5,-,CASSLVQGSNQPQHF,TGTGCCAGCAGCTTAGTTCAGGGCAGCAATCAGCCCCAGCATTTT
-,TRBV2,TRBJ2-7,-,CASTPSASSYEQYF,TGTGCCAGCACCCCTAGCGCTAGCTCCTACGAGCAGTACTTC
TRBD2,TRBV5-1,TRBJ2-3,-,CASSLGTSGSRDTQYF,TGCGCCAGCAGCTTGGGGACTAGCGGGAGCCGAGATACGCAGTATTTT
-,TRBV9,TRBJ2-2,-,CASSVELGWNTGELFF,TGTGCCAGCAGCGTAGAACTAGGCTGGAACACCGGGGAGCTGTTTTTT
TRBD2,TRBV5-4,TRBJ2-2,-,CASSLGLAGGPSTGELFF,TGTGCCAGCAGCTTGGGACTAGCGGGAGGGCCTAGCACCGGGGAGCTGTTTTTT
TRBD1,TRBV15,TRBJ2-1,few,CATSRDEAGGYNEQFF,TGTGCCACCAGCAGAGATGAGGCAGGGGGTTACAATGAGCAGTTCTTC
TRBD1,TRBV19,TRBJ1-2,-,CASSILDRETRGYTF,TGTGCCAGTAGTATTCTGGACAGGGAAACCAGGGGCTACACCTTC
-,TRBV19,TRBJ1-1,-,CASSIFVNTEAFF,TGTGCCAGTAGTATTTTCGTGAACACTGAAGCTTTCTTT
-,TRBV6-1,TRBJ2-7,-,CASKTGTYYEQYF,TGTGCCAGCAAGACAGGGACTTACTACGAGCAGTACTTC
-,TRBV4-1,TRBJ1-5,-,CASSQAPGQGIRPQHF,TGCGCCAGCAGCCAAGCGCCGGGACAAGGGATCAGGCCCCAGCATTTT
TRBD1,TRBV18,TRBJ1-4,-,CASSPLDRSLFF,TGTGCCAGCTCACCCCTGGACAGGTCCCTGTTTTTT
-,TRBV2,TRBJ2-1,-,CASSEVRGPCFF,TGTGCCAGCAGTGAAGTCCGAGGGCCGTGCTTCTTC
TRBD1,TRBV30,TRBJ1-6,-,CAWRRTGDSSLHF,TGTGCCTGGAGACGGACAGGGGATTCATCCCTCCACTTT
TRBD2,TRBV5-4,TRBJ2-3,-,CASTWRGASMADTQYF,TGTGCCAGCACCTGGCGGGGGGCGAGTATGGCAGATACGCAGTATTTT
TRBD2,TRBV29-1,TRBJ2-3,-,CSVEDLGLARTDTQYF,TGCAGCGTTGAAGATCTGGGACTAGCCCGCACAGATACGCAGTATTTT
-,TRBV2,TRBJ2-2,-,CASARRMNTGELFF,TGTGCCAGCGCTCGCAGGATGAACACCGGGGAGCTGTTTTTT
-,TRBV7-9,TRBJ1-1,-,CASSIGTNTEAFF,TGTGCCAGCAGCATCGGGACAAACACTGAAGCTTTCTTT
TRBD1,TRBV6-5,TRBJ1-6,-,CASSYWGQGNSPLHF,TGTGCCAGCAGCTACTGGGGACAGGGGAATTCACCCCTCCACTTT
TRBD1,TRBV25-1,TRBJ2-5,-,CASSDWTGGVKTQYF,TGTGCCAGCAGTGATTGGACAGGGGGCGTAAAGACCCAGTACTTC
-,TRBV5-1,TRBJ1-1,-,CASSPQDRMNTEAFF,TGCGCCAGCAGCCCACAGGACAGAATGAACACTGAAGCTTTCTTT
TRBD1,TRBV19,TRBJ1-1,once,CASTSRGTGGRNTEAFF,TGTGCCAGTACCTCGCGAGGGACAGGGGGCAGGAACACTGAAGCTTTCTTT
-,TRBV7-2,TRBJ1-1,few,CASSTSVATEAFF,TGTGCCAGCAGCACTTCGGTTGCCACTGAAGCTTTCTTT
-,TRBV7-9,TRBJ2-5,-,CASSLAEWETQYF,TGTGCCAGCAGCTTAGCGGAGTGGGAGACCCAGTACTTC
-,TRBV4-1,TRBJ2-7,once,CASSQGSGYEQYF,TGCGCCAGCAGCCAAGGCTCAGGGTATGAGCAGTACTTC
-,TRBV6-4,TRBJ2-5,-,CASSDSAPPRVNKKTQYF,TGTGCCAGCAGTGACTCGGCGCCCCCGCGGGTCAACAAAAAGACCCAGTACTTC
TRBD1,TRBV4-1,TRBJ1-4,once,CASSQEEGTGGEKLFF,TGCGCCAGCAGCCAAGAAGAAGGGACAGGGGGAGAAAAACTGTTTTTT
-,TRBV27,TRBJ1-4,few,CASSSQGSAVSEKLFF,TGTGCCAGCAGTTCCCAGGGGAGTGCGGTATCTGAAAAACTGTTTTTT
-,TRBV11-3,TRBJ2-3,-,CASSHLGGRRTDTQYF,TGTGCCAGCAGCCATCTAGGGGGACGACGCACAGATACGCAGTATTTT
TRBD2,TRBV29-1,TRBJ2-7,few,CSVLGLAGTYEQYF,TGCAGCGTCCTTGGACTAGCGGGAACCTACGAGCAGTACTTC
TRBD1,TRBV7-9,TRBJ2-7,few,CSSGQGPYEQYF,TGTTCCTCGGGACAGGGGCCCTACGAGCAGTACTTC
-,TRBV14,TRBJ1-2,-,CASSHLRGSAEGYTF,TGTGCCAGCAGCCACTTACGCGGCTCGGCCGAGGGCTACACCTTC
TRBD1,TRBV29-1,TRBJ1-1,-,CSVGGQVSPEAFF,TGCAGCGTTGGCGGACAGGTCTCACCTGAAGCTTTCTTT
-,TRBV4-1,TRBJ2-7,-,CASSHRDSYEQYF,TGCGCCAGCAGCCACCGGGACTCCTACGAGCAGTACTTC
TRBD1,TRBV7-9,TRBJ1-5,few,CASSGQGASNQPQHF,TGTGCCAGCAGCGGACAGGGGGCAAGCAATCAGCCCCAGCATTTT
-,TRBV5-4,TRBJ2-7,-,CASSWHSSYEQYF,TGTGCCAGCAGCTGGCATAGCAGCTACGAGCAGTACTTC